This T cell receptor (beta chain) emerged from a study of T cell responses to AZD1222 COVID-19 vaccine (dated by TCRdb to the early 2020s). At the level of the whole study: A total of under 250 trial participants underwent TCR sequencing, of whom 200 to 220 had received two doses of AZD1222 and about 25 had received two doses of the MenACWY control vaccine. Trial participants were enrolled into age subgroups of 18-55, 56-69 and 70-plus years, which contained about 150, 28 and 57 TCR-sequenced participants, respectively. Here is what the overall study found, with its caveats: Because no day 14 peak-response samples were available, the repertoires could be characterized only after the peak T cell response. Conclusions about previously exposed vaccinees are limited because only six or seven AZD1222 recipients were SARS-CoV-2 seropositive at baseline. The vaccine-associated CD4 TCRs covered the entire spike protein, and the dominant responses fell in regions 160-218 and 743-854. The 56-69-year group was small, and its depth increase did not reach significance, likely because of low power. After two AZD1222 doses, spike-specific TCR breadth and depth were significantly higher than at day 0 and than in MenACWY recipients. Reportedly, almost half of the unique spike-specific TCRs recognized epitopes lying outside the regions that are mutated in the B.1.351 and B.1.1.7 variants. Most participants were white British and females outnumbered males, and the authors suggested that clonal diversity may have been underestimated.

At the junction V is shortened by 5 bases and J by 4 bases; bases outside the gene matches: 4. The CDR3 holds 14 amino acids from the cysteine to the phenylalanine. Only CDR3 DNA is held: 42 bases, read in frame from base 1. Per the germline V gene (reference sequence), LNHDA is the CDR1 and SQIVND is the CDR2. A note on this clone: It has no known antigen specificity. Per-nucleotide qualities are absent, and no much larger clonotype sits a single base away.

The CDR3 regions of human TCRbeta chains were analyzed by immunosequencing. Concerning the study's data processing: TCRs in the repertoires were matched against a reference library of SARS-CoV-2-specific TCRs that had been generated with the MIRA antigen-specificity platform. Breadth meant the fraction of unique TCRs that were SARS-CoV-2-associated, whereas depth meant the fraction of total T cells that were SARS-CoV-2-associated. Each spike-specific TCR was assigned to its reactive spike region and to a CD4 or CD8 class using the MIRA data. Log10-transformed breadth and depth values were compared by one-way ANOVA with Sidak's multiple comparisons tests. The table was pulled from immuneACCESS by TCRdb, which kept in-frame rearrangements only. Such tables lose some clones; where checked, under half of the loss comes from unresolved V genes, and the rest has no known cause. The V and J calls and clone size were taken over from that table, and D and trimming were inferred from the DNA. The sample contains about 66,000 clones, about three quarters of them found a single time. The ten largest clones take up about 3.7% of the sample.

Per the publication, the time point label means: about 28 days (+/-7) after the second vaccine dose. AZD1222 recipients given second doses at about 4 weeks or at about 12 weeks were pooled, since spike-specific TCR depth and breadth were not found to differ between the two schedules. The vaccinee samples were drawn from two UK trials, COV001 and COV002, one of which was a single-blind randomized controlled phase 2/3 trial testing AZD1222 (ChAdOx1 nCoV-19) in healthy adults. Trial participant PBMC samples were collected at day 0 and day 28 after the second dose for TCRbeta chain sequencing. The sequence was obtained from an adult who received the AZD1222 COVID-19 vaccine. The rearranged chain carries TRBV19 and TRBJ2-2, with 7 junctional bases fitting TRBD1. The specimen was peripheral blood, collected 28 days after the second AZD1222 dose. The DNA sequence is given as TGTGCCAGTAGTTTGGGACAGACCACCGGGGAGCTGTTTTTT. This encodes CASSLGQTTGELFF. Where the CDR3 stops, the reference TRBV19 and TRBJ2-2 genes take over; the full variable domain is DGGITQSPKYLFRKEGQNVTLSCEQNLNHDAMYWYRQDPGQGLRLIYYSQIVNDFQKGDIAEGYSVSREKKESFPLTVTSAQKNPTAFYLCASSLGQTTGELFFGEGSRLTVL.